This T cell receptor (beta chain) was sequenced in a study of regulatory T cells in long-lasting Graves disease. Trimming took 7 bases from V and 4 from J; bases not matched to a gene: 8. Germline V CDR1 and CDR2: SNHLY, FYNNEI. The CDR3 is made up of 15 amino acids. The TCR beta library used iRepertoire HTBI primers with Arm-PCR amplification of CDR3. Via MiXCR, TCRdb re-called the multiplex PCR reads, giving one row per CDR3 protein. Among 530,000 or so distinct CDR3 sequences, approximately 16% were seen once, and the ten largest hold more than 10%. Worth noting for this clonotype: No conserved phenylalanine or tryptophan ends this CDR3, so it is likely a read error.

Indicated time point: newly diagnosed GD, antithyroid drugs for less than 3 months. PBMC RNA served as the TCR library source. The same sample was also studied in work on T cells in Graves' hyperthyroidism and ophthalmopathy.

The V call is TRBV2, the J call TRBJ2-1; 9 nucleotides align to TRBD1. The source material was peripheral blood mononuclear cells (PBMCs), sampled at new diagnosis, from a patient treated with antithyroid drugs. This clonotype originated in a man between 18 and 35 years old with Graves disease. The CDR3 DNA is TGTGCCAGCAAAGCCGGACAGGGGCGATACAATGAGCAGTTCTCC. Amino acid sequence: CASKAGQGRYNEQFS.